One and the same sample provided the 26 T cell receptor beta chains below, sequenced in a study of response to subunit inactivated influenza vaccine. TCRdb fed the RT-PCR reads into MiXCR, producing one record per CDR3 protein. The sample yields 550,000 to 650,000 distinct CDR3 sequences, about an eighth seen once. The input for sequencing was PBMCs from blood, taken on the day of vaccination. Receptor source: a man over 45 who received an inactivated influenza vaccine.

A few counts support this clonotype. The chain carries TRBV10-1 and TRBJ2-4, with 14 bases aligning to TRBD2. This CDR3 is built from 19 residues. With V trimmed by 5 bases and J by 2 bases, 11 bases remained unmatched. Per germline, CDR1 WNHNN and CDR2 SYGVQD (reference sequence). The chain's CDR3 is CASSPGTSGGSGPKNIQYF. CDR3 bases: TGCGCCAGCAGTCCCGGGACTAGCGGGGGCTCTGGTCCCAAAAACATTCAGTACTTC.

This clonotype was observed a few times. The chain links TRBV3-1 to TRBJ2-3, with 8 bases lining up with TRBD1. The trim removed 4 bases at V and 2 bases at J, leaving 5 bases unmatched. CDR3 length equals 15 residues. CDR1 LGHDT and CDR2 YNNKEL come from the germline V gene (reference sequence). As DNA, the CDR3 is TGTGCCAGCAGCCGGGGACAGGCGAACACAGATACGCAGTATTTT. Protein sequence: CASSRGQANTDTQYF.

The chain has TRBV11-2 and TRBJ2-1; D unclear. This CDR3 has 15 residues. The V gene lost 2 bases and the J gene lost 3 bases, with 11 bases spanning the gap. Germline CDR1 and CDR2: SGHAT and FQNNGV. This CDR3 is CASSLPVPSYNEQFF. DNA for the CDR3: TGTGCCAGCAGCTTACCGGTACCTAGCTACAATGAGCAGTTCTTC.

In its sample, this clonotype was seen a few times. The genes are TRBV5-1 and TRBJ1-2; 8 bases agree with TRBD1. Germline loops: CDR1 SGHRS, CDR2 YFSETQ. This CDR3 region has 16 residues. The J segment lost 7 bases and the V segment lost 0 bases, leaving 11 bases of the junction unmatched. CDR3 sequence reads: CASSLGPRQGLRGYTF. CDR3 DNA sequence: TGCGCCAGCAGCTTGGGCCCGCGACAGGGGTTGCGTGGCTACACCTTC.

The chain links TRBV24-1 to TRBJ2-5, with 8 bases identical to TRBD1. The germline V gene has CDR1 KGHDR and CDR2 SFDVKD. The CDR3 length is 17 residues. With V trimmed by 0 bases and J by 4 bases, 9 bases remained unmatched. This chain's CDR3 is CATSDLRHRTGGETQYF. Written as DNA, the CDR3 is TGTGCCACCAGTGATTTGAGGCACCGTACAGGGGGAGAGACCCAGTACTTC.

This clonotype was found many times. The chain uses TRBV12-3 or TRBV12-4 and TRBJ2-2; TRBD1 matches at 7 bases. Trimming cost V 4 bases and J 4 bases; bases outside gene matches: 0. The CDR3 is 13 residues long. CDR3 sequence: CASSWTGTGELFF. As DNA, the CDR3 is TGTGCCAGCAGTTGGACAGGCACCGGGGAGCTGTTTTTT.

CDR3 nucleotide sequence: TGTGCCTGGAGTGTAGGGGTAGTTTCTTTCTTT. This encodes CAWSVGVVSFF. The chain couples TRBV30 to TRBJ1-1, with D possibly matching TRBD1 (5 bases). The V end lost 0 bases, the J end lost 12 bases, and 11 bases lay between the germline ends. This CDR3 has 11 residues. Germline loops: CDR1 GTSNPN, CDR2 SVGIG (reference sequence).

This clonotype was counted ten times or more. This rearrangement joins TRBV6-2 or TRBV6-3 to TRBJ2-3; D possibly uses TRBD1 or TRBD2 (5 bases each). This CDR3 region has 11 residues. Trimming took 2 bases from V and 8 from J, leaving 5 bases between them. CDR1 MNHEY and CDR2 SVGEGT come from the germline V gene. This chain's CDR3 is CASSYGGTQYF. As DNA, the CDR3 is TGTGCCAGCAGTTACGGGGGTACGCAGTATTTT.

This clonotype was counted between two and nine times. This chain uses TRBV12-3 or TRBV12-4 with TRBJ1-2; D possibly corresponds to TRBD1 (6 bases). The CDR3 sequence is 14 residues long. Trimming took 2 bases from V and 5 from J, leaving 12 bases between them. CDR3 in amino acids: CASSLRTDGYGYTF. CDR3 coding DNA: TGTGCCAGCAGTTTACGGACAGACGGATATGGCTACACCTTC.

The genes are TRBV28 and TRBJ2-3; D is unclear. The CDR3 covers 12 residues. Germline V gene sequence: CDR1 MDHEN, CDR2 SYDVKM. V was cut by 10 bases and J by 2 bases, with 10 bases left in between. DNA for the CDR3: TGTGCCATCGGAGAGATCACAGATACGCAGTATTTT. Protein sequence: CAIGEITDTQYF.

A few counts support this clonotype. The chain combines TRBV20-1 with TRBJ2-7; 9 nucleotides match TRBD1. V lost 5 bases, J lost 2 bases, and 4 bases stayed unmatched. The CDR3 runs to 13 residues. Germline CDR1 and CDR2: DFQATT and SNEGSKA (reference sequence). This CDR3 is CSAGRDRAYEQYF. In nucleotides, the CDR3 is TGCAGTGCTGGACGGGACAGGGCCTACGAGCAGTACTTC.

The rearrangement uses TRBV29-1 and TRBJ1-1, with 7 bases lining up with TRBD1. With V trimmed by 3 bases and J by 3 bases, 7 bases remained unmatched. This CDR3 contains 14 residues. The germline CDR1 and CDR2 sequences are SQVTM and ANQGSEA. The CDR3 DNA is TGCAGCGTTGAGAGGCAGGGGGAGCACACTGAAGCTTTCTTT. Translation gives CSVERQGEHTEAFF.

The gene calls are TRBV5-1 and TRBJ2-5; 8 bases match TRBD1. This CDR3 has 15 residues. The V gene's germline CDR1 is SGHRS and CDR2 YFSETQ. Trimming cost V 4 bases and J 2 bases; bases outside gene matches: 7. The CDR3 nucleotides read TGCGCCAGCAGCCGACAGGGGATAAGGCAAGAGACCCAGTACTTC. Its translation is CASSRQGIRQETQYF.

This clonotype occurred a few times. The chain uses TRBV11-1 and TRBJ2-1, with 8 bases that match TRBD2. The CDR3 runs 18 residues. V shed 4 bases, J shed 3 bases, and the junction held 14 bases outside the gene matches. From germline, CDR1 is SGHAT and CDR2 FQDESV (reference sequence). The CDR3 is CASSSLLLSSGRYNEQFF. DNA of the CDR3: TGTGCCAGCAGCTCTCTACTCTTGTCTAGCGGGCGCTACAATGAGCAGTTCTTC.

This clonotype showed up just a few times. This chain connects TRBV2 to TRBJ1-1, with D uncertain. Trimming removed 4 bases at V and 7 bases at J, with 7 bases between. The CDR3 has 11 amino acids. CDR1 is SNHLY and CDR2 is FYNNEI in the germline V gene. The CDR3 here is CASSVFREAFF. The CDR3 DNA is TGTGCCAGCAGTGTATTTCGTGAAGCTTTCTTT.

The genes are TRBV20-1 and TRBJ2-2, with 12 positions matching TRBD2. The CDR3 totals 19 residues. Unmatched junction bases numbered 9, after V lost 0 bases and J lost 1 base. Germline V lookup: CDR1 DFQATT, CDR2 SNEGSKA (reference sequence). This CDR3 reads CSARDLLAGGMGNTGELFF. The CDR3 DNA is TGCAGTGCTAGAGATTTACTAGCGGGGGGTATGGGGAACACCGGGGAGCTGTTTTTT.

The chain carries TRBV27 and TRBJ2-5; TRBD2 matches 13 bases. V gave up 6 bases and J gave up 5 bases; unmatched junction bases: 9. In germline, CDR1 is MNHEY, CDR2 SMNVEV (reference sequence). The length of the CDR3 is 16 residues. This chain's CDR3 is CASRNRLAGGGETQYF. DNA for the CDR3: TGTGCCAGCAGGAACCGACTAGCGGGAGGTGGGGAGACCCAGTACTTC.

At least ten counts were recorded for this clonotype. The gene calls are TRBV20-1 and TRBJ1-3, with D unresolved. CDR1 is DFQATT and CDR2 is SNEGSKA in the germline V gene (reference sequence). The V end lost 4 bases, the J end lost 0 bases, and 10 bases lay between the germline ends. CDR3 length equals 14 residues. CDR3 sequence (DNA): TGCAGTGCTATTCCCACTTACTCTGGAAACACCATATATTTT. Amino acid sequence: CSAIPTYSGNTIYF.

This clonotype came up a few times. The chain employs TRBV18 and TRBJ2-2; weak D call: TRBD1 (5 bases). Per the germline V gene, CDR1 is KGHSH and CDR2 is LQKENI. The length of the CDR3 is 17 residues. Deletions cut 5 bases from V and 0 bases from J, with 16 bases between. The chain's CDR3 is CASSEVVTGANTGELFF. Here the CDR3 DNA reads TGTGCCAGCTCAGAGGTAGTCACAGGAGCGAACACCGGGGAGCTGTTTTTT.

This clonotype turned up a few times. V gene TRBV6-5 combines with J gene TRBJ2-7; 8 bases are a match to TRBD1. Germline loops: CDR1 MNHEY, CDR2 SVGAGI. Unmatched junction bases numbered 8, after V lost 3 bases and J lost 7 bases. The CDR3 contains 14 residues. CDR3 sequence: CASSYSDRGREQYF. For the CDR3, the DNA is TGTGCCAGCAGTTATTCTGACAGGGGTAGGGAGCAGTACTTC.

This clonotype has a handful of counts. The V call is TRBV6-1, the J call TRBJ2-6; D is undetermined. The CDR3 is 13 amino acids. Germline CDR1 MNHNS, CDR2 SASEGT. Trimming left V 7 bases short and J 1 base short, with 5 bases between. Here the CDR3 reads CASIGSGANVLTF. The CDR3 coding sequence is TGTGCCAGCATTGGATCTGGGGCCAACGTCCTGACTTTC.

On this clonotype: With a much larger clone just one base away, this may be a read error. The gene calls are TRBV3-1 and TRBJ2-6; 13 positions match TRBD2. The CDR3 is made up of 18 amino acids. CDR1 LGHDT and CDR2 YNNKEL come from the germline V gene (reference sequence). The CDR3 DNA reads as TGTGCCTGCAGCCCCAGACTAGCGGGAGGTAGTGGGGCCAACGTCCTGACTTTC. As protein: CACSPRLAGGSGANVLTF.

This clonotype has at least ten counts. The rearrangement uses TRBV7-9 and TRBJ1-1; D is unresolved. V gave up 8 bases and J gave up 2 bases, with 9 bases separating them. The germline gives CDR1 SEHNR, CDR2 FQNEAQ (reference sequence). This CDR3 contains 12 residues. In DNA form, the CDR3 reads TGTGCCAGCTTTGCCTTTAACACTGAAGCTTTCTTT. Protein sequence: CASFAFNTEAFF. The full variable domain, in which reference TRBV7-9 and TRBJ1-1 provide the parts outside the CDR3, is DTGVSQNPRHKITKRGQNVTFRCDPISEHNRLYWYRQTLGQGPEFLTYFQNEAQLEKSRLLSDRFSAERPKGSFSTLEIQRTEQGDSAMYLCASFAFNTEAFFGQGTRLTVV.

The chain is built from TRBV5-4 and TRBJ2-4; 12 positions agree with TRBD2. Germline V lookup: CDR1 SGHNT, CDR2 YYREEE (reference sequence). The CDR3 has 18 amino acids. With V trimmed by 0 bases and J by 2 bases, 6 bases remained unmatched. The CDR3 DNA is TGTGCCAGCAGCTTGGGACTAGCGGGGGTTTTTACCAAAAACATTCAGTACTTC. Its protein product is CASSLGLAGVFTKNIQYF.

There are many counts of this clonotype. This chain joins TRBV2 and TRBJ2-1; D uncertain. CDR1 is SNHLY, CDR2 FYNNEI, per germline. The CDR3 spans 14 residues. The V end was cut by 1 base, the J end by 3 bases, with 7 bases between. In DNA form, the CDR3 reads TGTGCCAGCAGTGAAGTTCAGAGCTACAATGAGCAGTTCTTC. Amino acids: CASSEVQSYNEQFF.

The chain is built from TRBV5-1 and TRBJ2-5; D not certain. V dropped 1 base and J dropped 2 bases, with 12 bases sitting between them. Germline loops: CDR1 SGHRS, CDR2 YFSETQ. The CDR3 runs 15 residues. The CDR3, as DNA: TGCGCCAGCAGCTTGACCGTCGAGAGACAAGAGACCCAGTACTTC. It translates to CASSLTVERQETQYF.